The present T cell receptor (beta chain) was sequenced within a study of monozygotic twins with inflammatory bowel disease. Blood, more than 2 ml, was drawn per donor. The CDR3 extends over 14 amino acids. The V gene's germline CDR1 is ENHRY and CDR2 SYGVKD. Template-switch reactions added UMIs with a 6-nucleotide sample barcode. TCRdb re-called the 5' RACE reads, yielding one record per CDR3 amino acid sequence without DNA. The table lists about 140,000 distinct CDR3 sequences. Points from the study as a whole: What may have added variability to patient repertoires is that immunosuppressive treatments differed. In the analysis, different T cell subtypes could not be told apart.

Remarks on this clonotype: Its specificity is unknown.

The chain has TRBV10-3 and TRBJ2-5; the D gene TCRdb calls, TRBD2, cannot be checked with no DNA. The source material was blood. This TCR was sampled from a human donor with ulcerative colitis or Crohn's disease, or a healthy co-twin of an affected twin (not recorded which). The CDR3 loop is CAISGTSGTETQYF.